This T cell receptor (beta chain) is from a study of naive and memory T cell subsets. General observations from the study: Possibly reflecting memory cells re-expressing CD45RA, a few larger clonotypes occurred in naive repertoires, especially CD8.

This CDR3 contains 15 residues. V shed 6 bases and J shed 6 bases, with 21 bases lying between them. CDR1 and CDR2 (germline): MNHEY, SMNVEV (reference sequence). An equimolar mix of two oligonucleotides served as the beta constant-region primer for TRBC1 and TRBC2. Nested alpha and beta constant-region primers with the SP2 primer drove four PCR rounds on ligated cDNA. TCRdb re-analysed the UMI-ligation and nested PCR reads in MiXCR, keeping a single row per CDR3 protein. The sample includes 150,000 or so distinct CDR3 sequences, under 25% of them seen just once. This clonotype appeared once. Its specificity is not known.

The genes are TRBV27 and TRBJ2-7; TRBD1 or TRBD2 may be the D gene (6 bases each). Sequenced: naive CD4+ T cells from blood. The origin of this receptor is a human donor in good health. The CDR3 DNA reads TGTGCCAGCAGCTCATTGGACAGAGCGGGTCTCGAGCAGTACTTC. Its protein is CASSSLDRAGLEQYF.